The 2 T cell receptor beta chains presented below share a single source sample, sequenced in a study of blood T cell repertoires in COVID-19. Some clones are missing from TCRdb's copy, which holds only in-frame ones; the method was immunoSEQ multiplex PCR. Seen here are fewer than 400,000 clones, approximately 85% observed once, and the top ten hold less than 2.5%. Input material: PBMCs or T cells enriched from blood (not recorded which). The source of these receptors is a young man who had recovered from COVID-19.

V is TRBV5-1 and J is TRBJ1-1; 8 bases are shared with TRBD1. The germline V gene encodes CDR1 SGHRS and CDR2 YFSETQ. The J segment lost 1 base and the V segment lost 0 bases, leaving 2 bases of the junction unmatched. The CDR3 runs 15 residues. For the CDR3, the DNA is TGCGCCAGCAGCTTGGCGGGGACAGGGAACACTGAAGCTTTCTTT. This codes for CASSLAGTGNTEAFF.

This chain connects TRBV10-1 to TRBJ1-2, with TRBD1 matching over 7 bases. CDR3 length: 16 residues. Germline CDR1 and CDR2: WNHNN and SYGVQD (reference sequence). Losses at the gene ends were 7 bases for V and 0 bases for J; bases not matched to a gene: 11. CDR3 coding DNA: TGCGCCAGCACCAACCAGGGGGTTAACGCTAACTATGGCTACACCTTC. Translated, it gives CASTNQGVNANYGYTF.